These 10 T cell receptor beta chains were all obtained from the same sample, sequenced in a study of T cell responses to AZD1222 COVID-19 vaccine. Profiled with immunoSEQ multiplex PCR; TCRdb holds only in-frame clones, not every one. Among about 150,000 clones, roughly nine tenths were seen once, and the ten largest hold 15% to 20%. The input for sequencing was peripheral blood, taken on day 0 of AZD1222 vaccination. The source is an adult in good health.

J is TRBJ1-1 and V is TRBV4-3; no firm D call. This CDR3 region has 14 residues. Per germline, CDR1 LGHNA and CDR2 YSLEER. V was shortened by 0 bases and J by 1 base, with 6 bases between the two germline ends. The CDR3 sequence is CASSQDPRNTEAFF. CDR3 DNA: TGCGCCAGCAGCCAAGATCCAAGGAACACTGAAGCTTTCTTT.

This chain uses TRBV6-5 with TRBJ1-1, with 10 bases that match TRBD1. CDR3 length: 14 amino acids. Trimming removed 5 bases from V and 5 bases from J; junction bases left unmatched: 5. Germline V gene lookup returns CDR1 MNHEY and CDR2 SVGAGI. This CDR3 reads CASSRQGAWTEAFF. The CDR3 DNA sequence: TGTGCCAGCAGTCGACAGGGGGCTTGGACTGAAGCTTTCTTT.

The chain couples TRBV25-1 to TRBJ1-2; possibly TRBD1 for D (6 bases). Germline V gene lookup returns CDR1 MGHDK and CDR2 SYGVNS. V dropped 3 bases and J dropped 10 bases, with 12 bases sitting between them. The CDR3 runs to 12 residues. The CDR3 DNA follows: TGTGCCAGCAGTGATGAGGGGGATGTCTACACCTTC. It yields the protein CASSDEGDVYTF.

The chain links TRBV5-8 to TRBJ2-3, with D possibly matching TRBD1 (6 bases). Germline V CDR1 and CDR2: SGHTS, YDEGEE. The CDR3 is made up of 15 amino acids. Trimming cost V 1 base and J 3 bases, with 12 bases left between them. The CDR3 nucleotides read TGTGCCAGCAGCTTGAGGGGGAGAGGTACAGATACGCAGTATTTT. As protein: CASSLRGRGTDTQYF.

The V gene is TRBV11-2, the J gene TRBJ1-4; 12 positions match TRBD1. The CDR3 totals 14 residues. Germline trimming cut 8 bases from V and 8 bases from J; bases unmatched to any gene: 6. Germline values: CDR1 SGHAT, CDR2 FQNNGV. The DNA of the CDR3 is TGTGCCAGCTCCACGGGACAGGGGGCAGAAAAACTGTTTTTT. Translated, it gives CASSTGQGAEKLFF.

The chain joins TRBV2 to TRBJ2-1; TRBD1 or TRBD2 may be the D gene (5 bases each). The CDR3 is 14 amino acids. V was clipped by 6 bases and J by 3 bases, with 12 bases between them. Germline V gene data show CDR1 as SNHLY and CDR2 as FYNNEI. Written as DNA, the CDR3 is TGTGCCAGCAGCGGGACGGATCACTACAATGAGCAGTTCTTC. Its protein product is CASSGTDHYNEQFF.

In DNA, the CDR3 is TGTGCCAGCAGCGTGACAGGAAGCTCCTATAATTCACCCCTCCACTTT. Amino acid sequence: CASSVTGSSYNSPLHF. The chain couples TRBV7-9 to TRBJ1-6; a possible D gene is TRBD1 (6 bases). The V gene lost 5 bases and the J gene lost 0 bases, with 11 bases spanning the gap. Looked up from germline, CDR1 is SEHNR and CDR2 is FQNEAQ (reference sequence). The CDR3 totals 16 residues.

The CDR3 loop is CASSKGPGSYGYTF. CDR3 in DNA: TGTGCCAGCAGCAAGGGGCCAGGGAGCTATGGCTACACCTTC. The chain joins TRBV11-3 to TRBJ1-2; the D gene is possibly TRBD1 (5 bases). The V end was cut by 5 bases, the J end by 4 bases, with 14 bases between. Germline loops: CDR1 SGHNT, CDR2 YENEEA. The CDR3 covers 14 residues.

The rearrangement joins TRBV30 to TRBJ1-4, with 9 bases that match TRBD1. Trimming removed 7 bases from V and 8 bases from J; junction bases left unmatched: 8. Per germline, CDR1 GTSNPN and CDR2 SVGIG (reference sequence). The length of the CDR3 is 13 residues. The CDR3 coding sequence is TGTGCCTTGTTGGGACAGGGAGGCGAAAAACTGTTTTTT. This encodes CALLGQGGEKLFF.

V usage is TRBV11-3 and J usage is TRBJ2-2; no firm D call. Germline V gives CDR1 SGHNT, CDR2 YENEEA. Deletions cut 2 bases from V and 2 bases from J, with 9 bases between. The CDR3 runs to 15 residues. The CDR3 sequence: CASSLRLTNTGELFF. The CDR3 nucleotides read TGTGCCAGCAGCTTAAGGCTAACCAACACCGGGGAGCTGTTTTTT.